This T cell receptor beta chain was sequenced in a study of Graves' ophthalmopathy and Graves' hyperthyroidism. General observations from the study: Blood also contained most of the expanded thyroid clonotypes above 0.001 frequency.

Trimming shortened V by 4 bases and J by 7 bases, and 11 bases separated the two germline ends. There are 12 residues in the CDR3. Amplification of the TCR beta CDR3 regions used RNA transcripts (as template). First-round RT-PCR employed HTBI primers, with a second-round multiplex PCR after it. MiXCR was run by TCRdb on the multiplex PCR reads, yielding one entry per CDR3 protein. The sample has some 390,000 distinct CDR3 sequences, 18% seen once. This clonotype has a count of ten or more. Its antigen is unknown. Sequencing was performed on peripheral blood. The chain links TRBV12-3 or TRBV12-4 to TRBJ2-7; no firm D call. This TCR came from a woman under 30 with Graves' ophthalmopathy. The CDR3 bases are TGTGCCAGCAGTTGGGCCGTCGGAGAGCAGTACTTC. Translated: CASSWAVGEQYF.